A selection of T cell receptor beta chains follows, all from one sample in a study of T-cell memory formation after mild COVID-19. TCRdb used MiXCR to reprocess the 5' RACE reads, holding one entry per CDR3 protein. The sample contains nearly 200,000 distinct CDR3 sequences, around 18% of which appear only once. Sequenced sample: PBMCs or a T cell subset sorted from them (not recorded which). Receptors were obtained from an adult woman who had mild COVID-19 (a few samples of this study predate the infection). Cell type and time point are not known. Each CDR3 is given with its conserved first and last residue. D genes are given only for firm matches. Some rows mark clone size as missing; the rest say once, few, many or name a class of expanded clone.

V: TRBV9
size: few
J: TRBJ2-1
D: NA
CDR3: CASSVWVGSSYNEQFF
DNA: TGTGCCAGCAGCGTATGGGTCGGGAGCTCCTACAATGAGCAGTTCTTC

V: TRBV18
size: few
J: TRBJ1-1
D: TRBD1
CDR3: CASSVRGTDFGEAFF
DNA: TGTGCCAGCTCGGTTCGCGGGACAGACTTCGGTGAAGCTTTCTTT

V: TRBV12-3/TRBV12-4
size: NA
J: TRBJ1-6
D: NA
CDR3: CASRQDSLNSPLHF
DNA: TGTGCCAGCAGGCAGGACAGCCTAAATTCACCCCTCCACTTT

V: TRBV6-2/TRBV6-3
size: NA
J: TRBJ1-1
D: NA
CDR3: CASSYRTGQLNTEAFF
DNA: TGTGCCAGCAGTTACCGTACTGGACAGTTGAACACTGAAGCTTTCTTT

V: TRBV24-1
size: few
J: TRBJ1-1
D: NA
CDR3: CATSDPAGEAFF
DNA: TGTGCCACCAGTGACCCTGCGGGTGAAGCTTTCTTT

V: TRBV9
size: many
J: TRBJ1-1
D: NA
CDR3: CASSWGTNTEAFF
DNA: TGTGCCAGCAGCTGGGGGACCAACACTGAAGCTTTCTTT

V: TRBV7-9
size: NA
J: TRBJ1-5
D: NA
CDR3: CASSLVGLNQPQHF
DNA: TGTGCCAGCAGCTTAGTTGGCTTAAATCAGCCCCAGCATTTT

V: TRBV3-1
size: few
J: TRBJ2-2
D: TRBD2
CDR3: CASGSGRARTGELFF
DNA: TGTGCCAGCGGGAGCGGGAGGGCCCGAACCGGGGAGCTGTTTTTT

V: TRBV4-1
size: NA
J: TRBJ1-2
D: NA
CDR3: CASSQEGYGYYGYTF
DNA: TGCGCCAGCAGCCAAGAGGGCTACGGATACTATGGCTACACCTTC

V: TRBV5-1
size: NA
J: TRBJ1-1
D: NA
CDR3: CASSLGTGKTEAFF
DNA: TGCGCCAGCAGCTTGGGTACAGGGAAGACTGAAGCTTTCTTT

V: TRBV7-3
size: NA
J: TRBJ2-1
D: NA
CDR3: CASSLSWANNEQFF
DNA: TGTGCCAGCAGCTTAAGCTGGGCCAACAATGAGCAGTTCTTC

V: TRBV3-1
size: few
J: TRBJ2-7
D: NA
CDR3: CASSHDGGSEQYF
DNA: TGTGCCAGCAGCCACGACGGCGGATCAGAGCAGTACTTC

V: TRBV6-5
size: few
J: TRBJ2-3
D: NA
CDR3: CASRLLSAADTQYF
DNA: TGTGCCAGCAGGTTGCTGAGCGCAGCAGATACGCAGTATTTT

V: TRBV5-1
size: NA
J: TRBJ2-4
D: NA
CDR3: CASSRPLASEINIQYF
DNA: TGCGCCAGCAGCCGACCCCTAGCATCGGAGATAAACATTCAGTACTTC

V: TRBV7-2
size: NA
J: TRBJ2-2
D: TRBD2
CDR3: CASSSSPPSTSGRGTGELFF
DNA: TGTGCCAGCAGCTCCTCTCCCCCCTCCACTAGCGGGAGAGGCACCGGGGAGCTGTTTTTT

V: TRBV19
size: NA
J: TRBJ1-4
D: NA
CDR3: CASSPRAGDLNEKLFF
DNA: TGTGCCAGTAGCCCCCGGGCAGGGGACCTTAATGAAAAACTGTTTTTT

V: TRBV5-1
size: many
J: TRBJ2-7
D: NA
CDR3: CASSPDSSSYEQYF
DNA: TGCGCCAGCAGTCCTGACTCAAGCTCCTACGAGCAGTACTTC

V: TRBV5-1
size: few
J: TRBJ2-7
D: NA
CDR3: CASSAGPQGLEQYF
DNA: TGCGCCAGCAGCGCCGGGCCTCAGGGGCTCGAGCAGTACTTC

V: TRBV2
size: NA
J: TRBJ2-3
D: TRBD1
CDR3: CASSEGDRVSDTQYF
DNA: TGTGCCAGCAGTGAGGGCGACAGGGTATCAGATACGCAGTATTTT

V: TRBV7-9
size: few
J: TRBJ2-1
D: NA
CDR3: CASSLALASAYNEQFF
DNA: TGTGCCAGCAGCTTAGCATTGGCGTCAGCCTACAATGAGCAGTTCTTC

V: TRBV5-1
size: NA
J: TRBJ2-4
D: TRBD1
CDR3: CASSLGTGKNIQYF
DNA: TGCGCCAGCAGCTTGGGGACAGGGAAAAACATTCAGTACTTC

V: TRBV5-1
size: NA
J: TRBJ2-3
D: NA
CDR3: CASNGGGSADTQYF
DNA: TGCGCCAGCAACGGAGGGGGGAGCGCAGATACGCAGTATTTT

V: TRBV27
size: NA
J: TRBJ2-1
D: TRBD2
CDR3: CASSSQRGSSYNEQFF
DNA: TGTGCCAGCAGTTCCCAGCGGGGTAGCTCCTACAATGAGCAGTTCTTC

V: TRBV12-3/TRBV12-4
size: few
J: TRBJ1-5
D: TRBD1
CDR3: CASRPERGRNQPQHF
DNA: TGTGCCAGCAGGCCGGAGAGGGGGCGCAATCAGCCCCAGCATTTT

V: TRBV29-1
size: few
J: TRBJ1-1
D: NA
CDR3: CSANREINTEAFF
DNA: TGCAGCGCAAACAGGGAGATCAACACTGAAGCTTTCTTT

V: TRBV7-3
size: few
J: TRBJ2-7
D: NA
CDR3: CASSPQNLGGEQYF
DNA: TGTGCCAGCAGCCCCCAAAACCTTGGGGGAGAGCAGTACTTC

V: TRBV29-1
size: few
J: TRBJ1-5
D: TRBD1
CDR3: CSVTTGAAGNQPQHF
DNA: TGCAGCGTTACGACAGGGGCTGCAGGCAATCAGCCCCAGCATTTT

V: TRBV24-1
size: NA
J: TRBJ2-1
D: NA
CDR3: CATSVSGGYNEQFF
DNA: TGTGCCACCAGTGTATCCGGGGGCTACAATGAGCAGTTCTTC

V: TRBV29-1
size: many
J: TRBJ2-1
D: NA
CDR3: CSVDSSPSYNEQFF
DNA: TGCAGCGTTGACTCTAGTCCCTCCTACAATGAGCAGTTCTTC

V: TRBV5-1
size: many
J: TRBJ1-1
D: NA
CDR3: CASSDRIGTSAFF
DNA: TGCGCCAGCAGCGACAGAATTGGGACGTCAGCTTTCTTT

V: TRBV20-1
size: NA
J: TRBJ1-2
D: NA
CDR3: CSAPRPGTYGYTF
DNA: TGCAGTGCCCCCCGGCCCGGCACCTATGGCTACACCTTC

V: TRBV5-1
size: few
J: TRBJ2-1
D: TRBD2
CDR3: CASSLASSGEQFF
DNA: TGCGCCAGCAGCTTGGCCTCTAGCGGGGAGCAGTTCTTC

V: TRBV11-1
size: many
J: TRBJ2-1
D: NA
CDR3: CASSLGVQGRNEQFF
DNA: TGTGCCAGCAGCTTAGGAGTACAGGGCCGCAATGAGCAGTTCTTC

V: TRBV12-3/TRBV12-4
size: NA
J: TRBJ2-7
D: NA
CDR3: CASGSGSSYEQYF
DNA: TGTGCCAGCGGGTCCGGGAGCTCCTACGAGCAGTACTTC

V: TRBV6-2/TRBV6-3
size: NA
J: TRBJ1-5
D: NA
CDR3: CASNAGTLTQHF
DNA: TGTGCCAGCAATGCCGGGACACTCACCCAGCATTTT

V: TRBV9
size: NA
J: TRBJ2-2
D: NA
CDR3: CASSPLRRSDTGELFF
DNA: TGTGCCAGCAGCCCGTTGAGGCGGAGCGACACCGGGGAGCTGTTTTTT

V: TRBV5-5
size: NA
J: TRBJ2-2
D: NA
CDR3: CASSLAHTNTGELFF
DNA: TGTGCCAGCAGCTTGGCACATACGAACACCGGGGAGCTGTTTTTT

V: TRBV5-1
size: NA
J: TRBJ2-7
D: NA
CDR3: CASSSNVAGNNEQYF
DNA: TGCGCCAGCAGCAGTAACGTGGCAGGGAACAACGAGCAGTACTTC